Shown below are 18 T cell receptor beta chains from a single sample sequenced in a study of T-cell memory formation after mild COVID-19. TCRdb reprocessed the 5' RACE reads via MiXCR and lists one record per CDR3 protein. The table lists approximately 200,000 distinct CDR3 sequences, around 15% of them singletons, with about 2.1% in the top ten. The sample was PBMCs or a T cell subset sorted from them (not recorded which). These receptors were taken from an adult woman who had mild COVID-19 (a few samples of this study predate the infection). Cell type and time point are not known.

This clonotype was counted between two and nine times. The genes are TRBV18 and TRBJ2-3; D remains unclear. V was cut by 3 bases and J by 6 bases, with 13 bases left in between. The germline V gene encodes CDR1 KGHSH and CDR2 LQKENI. The CDR3 covers 14 residues. The CDR3 spells CASSPSSLGDTQYF. The CDR3 DNA reads TGTGCCAGCTCACCGAGCTCTCTGGGTGATACGCAGTATTTT. The whole variable domain, remainder taken from reference TRBV18 and TRBJ2-3, is NAGVMQNPRHLVRRRGQEARLRCSPMKGHSHVYWYRQLPEEGLKFMVYLQKENIIDESGMPKERFSAEFPKEGPSILRIQQVVRGDSAAYFCASSPSSLGDTQYFGPGTRLTVL.

In the case of this clonotype: Mismatch with germline at one junction end may stem from a read error. V gene TRBV20-1 combines with J gene TRBJ2-3, with D perhaps matching TRBD2 (5 bases). Germline assignment: CDR1 DFQATT and CDR2 SNEGSKA (reference sequence). This CDR3 is 14 amino acids long. Here the CDR3 DNA reads TGCAGTGCCAGAGGGAGCAGCGGCACAGATACGCAGTATTTT. The encoded protein is CSARGSSGTDTQYF.

This clonotype was detected only a few times. The V and J genes are TRBV29-1 and TRBJ2-1; 10 positions agree with TRBD2. The germline CDR1 and CDR2 sequences are SQVTM and ANQGSEA. The CDR3 extends over 16 amino acids. The CDR3 region is CTAEAGGHLSYNEQFF. The CDR3 nucleotides read TGCACGGCCGAAGCGGGAGGGCATCTCTCCTACAATGAGCAGTTCTTC.

The chain has TRBV6-5 and TRBJ2-2; D is unclear. Germline V gene lookup returns CDR1 MNHEY and CDR2 SVGAGI. The CDR3 has 13 amino acids. The V end lost 2 bases, the J end lost 5 bases, and 6 bases lay between the germline ends. The CDR3 sequence: CASSYRTTGELFF. In DNA, the CDR3 is TGTGCCAGCAGTTACCGTACGACCGGGGAGCTGTTTTTT.

CDR3 loop: CAISGAGVEKRTPSTDTQYF. The CDR3 DNA sequence: TGTGCCATCAGTGGCGCAGGGGTGGAAAAAAGGACTCCTAGCACAGATACGCAGTATTTT. V gene TRBV10-3 combines with J gene TRBJ2-3, with a tentative D call TRBD1 (6 bases). Trimming left V 4 bases short and J 0 bases short, with 26 bases between. CDR1 and CDR2 (germline): ENHRY, SYGVKD. The CDR3 has 20 residues.

The chain is built from TRBV7-9 and TRBJ2-7, with D possibly being TRBD1 (5 bases). This CDR3 is 15 amino acids long. Germline V CDR1 and CDR2: SEHNR, FQNEAQ (reference sequence). V lost 1 base and J lost 3, with 13 bases in between. CDR3 sequence reads: CASSLVAGSVYEQYF. The DNA of the CDR3 is TGTGCCAGCAGCTTAGTCGCAGGGTCTGTCTACGAGCAGTACTTC. The full variable domain, with the rest looked up from reference TRBV7-9 and TRBJ2-7, is DTGVSQNPRHKITKRGQNVTFRCDPISEHNRLYWYRQTLGQGPEFLTYFQNEAQLEKSRLLSDRFSAERPKGSFSTLEIQRTEQGDSAMYLCASSLVAGSVYEQYFGPGTRLTVT.

The rearrangement links TRBV29-1 to TRBJ2-7; TRBD1 matches 11 bases. V shed 6 bases, J shed 4 bases, and the junction held 5 bases outside the gene matches. This CDR3 is built from 13 residues. The germline V gene has CDR1 SQVTM and CDR2 ANQGSEA. The CDR3 DNA is TGCAGCGTCGCCGGGACAGGGGGGTACGAGCAGTACTTC. Translation: CSVAGTGGYEQYF.

This clonotype was seen ten or more times. The chain combines TRBV9 with TRBJ2-7; 8 bases are a match to TRBD2. V dropped 3 bases and J dropped 0; count of bases not matched to a gene: 8. From germline, CDR1 is SGDLS and CDR2 YYNGEE. The CDR3 has 16 residues. The CDR3 sequence is CASSAAGLAGSYEQYF. In DNA form, the CDR3 reads TGTGCCAGCAGCGCCGCCGGGCTAGCGGGCTCCTACGAGCAGTACTTC.

This clonotype was detected only a few times. V is TRBV5-1 and J is TRBJ2-5, with 13 bases identical to TRBD2. Germline CDR1 reads SGHRS; CDR2 reads YFSETQ. Trimming took 4 bases from V and 2 from J; bases not matched to a gene: 2. The CDR3 has 15 residues. The CDR3 DNA is TGCGCCAGCAGCCCGGGACTAGCGGGACAAGAGACCCAGTACTTC. It codes for CASSPGLAGQETQYF.

The chain joins TRBV6-5 to TRBJ2-7; 8 bases align to TRBD1. This CDR3 region has 14 residues. Trimming took 6 bases from V and 0 from J; bases not matched to a gene: 4. Germline lookup yields CDR1 MNHEY and CDR2 SVGAGI. The CDR3 DNA follows: TGTGCCAGCAGATCCGGGACAGGCTCCTACGAGCAGTACTTC. Its protein product is CASRSGTGSYEQYF.

This clonotype was picked up a small number of times. The junction differs from germline at one of its ends, possibly a read error. The V gene is TRBV7-9, the J gene TRBJ2-3, with a possible D match to TRBD2 (6 bases). The length of the CDR3 is 13 residues. Germline V lookup: CDR1 SEHNR, CDR2 FQNEAQ (reference sequence). CDR3 protein: CASSLWAGPPPEF. Written as DNA, the CDR3 is TGTGCCAGCAGCTTATGGGCGGGGCCCCCTCCGGAGTTT.

This clonotype was recorded at least ten times. V usage is TRBV7-3 and J usage is TRBJ2-6; D unclear. This CDR3 is 15 amino acids long. V lost 4 bases and J lost 2, with 9 bases in between. Germline-derived CDR1 and CDR2 are SGHTA and FQGTGA. CDR3 amino acids: CASSSGGAGANVLTF. The CDR3 region has the DNA TGTGCCAGCAGCTCAGGTGGGGCTGGGGCCAACGTCCTGACTTTC.

This clonotype was observed many times. The CDR3 is CSGTTGVDQPQHF. The CDR3, as DNA: TGCAGCGGGACGACAGGGGTCGATCAGCCCCAGCATTTT. The chain combines TRBV29-1 with TRBJ1-5; 8 bases fit TRBD1. Unmatched junction bases numbered 7, after V lost 7 bases and J lost 5 bases. The length of the CDR3 is 13 residues. Germline-derived CDR1 and CDR2 are SQVTM and ANQGSEA.

This clonotype has just a few counts. The chain couples TRBV4-2 to TRBJ2-4; 11 bases agree with TRBD2. Germline lookup yields CDR1 LGHNA and CDR2 YNFKEQ. The CDR3 length is 17 residues. The ends lost 0 bases at V and 6 bases at J; junction bases unmatched: 7. In nucleotides, the CDR3 is TGTGCCAGCAGCCAAGACACTAGCGGGAGTGGTGGAAACATTCAGTACTTC. This encodes CASSQDTSGSGGNIQYF.

This clonotype appeared many times. This rearrangement joins TRBV6-5 to TRBJ1-1; D unresolved. Deletions cut 8 bases from V and 1 base from J, with 5 bases between. CDR1 is MNHEY and CDR2 is SVGAGI in the germline V gene. CDR3 size: 11 residues. The CDR3, as DNA: TGTGCCAGCCTTGAGAACACTGAAGCTTTCTTT. It translates to CASLENTEAFF.

This clonotype came up many times. The chain employs TRBV7-6 and TRBJ2-2, with D possibly being TRBD1 (5 bases). Germline loops: CDR1 SGHVS, CDR2 FNYEAQ. The CDR3 extends over 16 amino acids. V was trimmed by 5 bases and J by 0 bases, leaving 13 bases between them. CDR3 loop: CASSLDSLPNTGELFF. The CDR3 DNA is TGTGCCAGCAGCCTCGACAGCCTACCGAACACCGGGGAGCTGTTTTTT.

This clonotype was seen a few times. The V gene is TRBV12-3 or TRBV12-4, the J gene TRBJ1-1; D is undetermined. The V end was cut by 6 bases, the J end by 6 bases, with 8 bases between. The CDR3 has 11 residues. CDR3 loop: CASSRVAEAFF. CDR3 sequence (DNA): TGTGCCAGCAGCCGCGTGGCTGAAGCTTTCTTT.

A few counts support this clonotype. The V and J genes are TRBV7-6 and TRBJ2-7, with D perhaps assigned TRBD1 or TRBD2 (5 bases each). This CDR3 region has 16 residues. Germline lookup yields CDR1 SGHVS and CDR2 FNYEAQ. Trimming left V 2 bases short and J 3 bases short, with 17 bases between. CDR3: CASSLPPGPTIYEQYF. Here the CDR3 DNA reads TGTGCCAGCAGCTTACCCCCGGGACCAACGATCTACGAGCAGTACTTC.